A selection of T cell receptor beta chains follows, all from one sample in a study of blood T cell repertoires in COVID-19. The assay was immunoSEQ multiplex PCR, and TCRdb's table has in-frame clones only and misses some. Among 150,000 to 200,000 clones, roughly 86% were seen once, and the ten largest hold 7.5% to 10%. The specimen was PBMCs or T cells enriched from blood (not recorded which). These receptors were taken from a woman under 40 who had recovered from COVID-19. Both conserved end residues are part of each CDR3. Fields, in order: D gene, J gene, V gene, clone size, CDR3 DNA, CDR3 protein. D genes are given only for firm matches. The size field is filled for only some rows; it gives once, few, many or a size class.

NA	TRBJ1-5	TRBV5-1	NA	TGCGCCAGCAGCCTACAGGGATATAGCAATCAGCCCCAGCATTTT	CASSLQGYSNQPQHF
TRBD1	TRBJ1-1	TRBV27	once	TGTGCCAGCAGTTCCCGGGACAGGATGAACACTGAAGCTTTCTTT	CASSSRDRMNTEAFF
NA	TRBJ2-7	TRBV5-4	NA	TGTGCCAGCAGCTTACGGGAGAGCTACGAGCAGTACTTC	CASSLRESYEQYF
TRBD1	TRBJ1-1	TRBV6-5	few	TGTGCCAGCAGCCACAGGGGGATCGACACTGAAGCTTTCTTT	CASSHRGIDTEAFF
NA	TRBJ1-5	TRBV11-2	NA	TGTGCCAGCAGCTTAGAAGGGGGGGCGCCCCAGCATTTT	CASSLEGGAPQHF
TRBD1	TRBJ2-5	TRBV2	NA	TGTGCCAGCAGCGATGACAGGGGGCGCGGGGAGACCCAGTACTTC	CASSDDRGRGETQYF
NA	TRBJ2-1	TRBV30	NA	TGTGCCTGGAGTTTTGGGTTAGTCGGAGGCTCCTACAATGAGCAGTTCTTC	CAWSFGLVGGSYNEQFF
TRBD1	TRBJ2-7	TRBV4-1	NA	TGCGCCAGCAGCCAAAGGGACAGGAGCTCCTACGAGCAGTACTTC	CASSQRDRSSYEQYF
TRBD1	TRBJ2-1	TRBV27	NA	TGTGCCAGCAGTCAAGGAACAGGGGGCTTAGGTGAGCAGTTCTTC	CASSQGTGGLGEQFF
TRBD1	TRBJ1-5	TRBV6-5	NA	TGTGCCAGCAGTTGGGAGTGGGACAGTAGCAATCAGCCCCAGCATTTT	CASSWEWDSSNQPQHF
TRBD1	TRBJ2-2	TRBV5-1	NA	TGCGCCAGCAGCTTGTCTCCGGACAGGGGTTTAACCGGGGAGCTGTTTTTT	CASSLSPDRGLTGELFF
NA	TRBJ2-2	TRBV24-1	NA	TGTGCCACCAGTGAACTTACAGGCGCGAACACCGGGGAGCTGTTTTTT	CATSELTGANTGELFF
NA	TRBJ1-2	TRBV27	NA	TGTGCCACCCTAGACAGTAACTATGGCTACACCTTC	CATLDSNYGYTF
TRBD1	TRBJ2-1	TRBV19	NA	TGTGCCAGTAGTACGGCAGGGGGCAAAAATGAGCAGTTCTTC	CASSTAGGKNEQFF
NA	TRBJ1-1	TRBV19	NA	TGTGCCAGTACCGTAACAGGGGAAGCTTTCTTT	CASTVTGEAFF
TRBD1	TRBJ1-5	TRBV2	once	TGTGCCAGCAACCCGGACAGGGGCGATCAGCCCCAGCATTTT	CASNPDRGDQPQHF
NA	TRBJ2-5	TRBV7-9	few	TGTGCCAGCAGCTTCGGGCGAGGGATAAGGCTAGGGACCCAGTACTTC	CASSFGRGIRLGTQYF
NA	TRBJ1-1	TRBV2	NA	TGTGCCAGCAGAACTATAAGCAGGGACATGAACACTGAAGCTTTCTTT	CASRTISRDMNTEAFF
TRBD1	TRBJ2-7	TRBV10-3	NA	TGTGCCATCAGTGAGTCAGGAGGAACAGGGGGAACCTACGAGCAGTACTTC	CAISESGGTGGTYEQYF
NA	TRBJ2-3	TRBV7-9	NA	TGTGCCAGCAGCCCCGGCAGGATCACAGATACGCAGTATTTT	CASSPGRITDTQYF
TRBD1	TRBJ2-7	TRBV5-1	NA	TGCGCCAGCAGCTTGGGGACCGGGACAGCCTCCTACGAGCAGTACTTC	CASSLGTGTASYEQYF
TRBD1	TRBJ2-2	TRBV30	NA	TGTGCCTGGAGCTGGGGACAGTACACCGGGGAGCTGTTTTTT	CAWSWGQYTGELFF
NA	TRBJ1-2	TRBV29-1	few	TGCAGCGTTGAACCAGCGAACTATGGCTACACCTTC	CSVEPANYGYTF
NA	TRBJ1-4	TRBV2	NA	TGTGCCAGCAGGGTTCAGGCTAATGAAAAACTGTTTTTT	CASRVQANEKLFF
TRBD2	TRBJ2-2	TRBV10-1	NA	TGCGCCAGCAGTGACGGGAGGACGACAAGAAGCGGGGAGCTGTTTTTT	CASSDGRTTRSGELFF
TRBD1	TRBJ2-5	TRBV6-5	NA	TGTGCCAGCAGTAGACAGGGGCTTGAGACCCAGTACTTC	CASSRQGLETQYF
TRBD2	TRBJ2-1	TRBV19	NA	TGTGCCAGTAGTATGTTTCGGCTAGCGGGTTCTTACAATGAGCAGTTCTTC	CASSMFRLAGSYNEQFF
TRBD2	TRBJ2-3	TRBV2	NA	TGTGCCAGTAAGGGACTAGCGGGAGCCGTGGCGCAGTATTTT	CASKGLAGAVAQYF
TRBD1	TRBJ1-1	TRBV3-1/TRBV3-2	NA	TGTGCCAGCAGTAGGACAGGATACACTGAAGCTTTCTTT	CASSRTGYTEAFF
NA	TRBJ1-2	TRBV10-2	NA	TGCGCCAGCAGTGAGCAAACGAGCGGCTACACCTTC	CASSEQTSGYTF
TRBD1	TRBJ2-4	TRBV19	NA	TGTGCCAGTAGTAAAACAACAGGGGGTAGTTACATTCAGTACTTC	CASSKTTGGSYIQYF
NA	TRBJ1-4	TRBV24-1	NA	TGTGCCACCAGTGATTTCCGGGGAGGGAGTGAAAAACTGTTTTTT	CATSDFRGGSEKLFF
NA	TRBJ1-1	TRBV6-1	NA	TGTGCCAGCAGTGAGCAGGGCCTGAACACTGAAGCTTTCTTT	CASSEQGLNTEAFF
NA	TRBJ2-3	TRBV9	NA	TGTGCCAGCAGCTTTGGGACTTCGCGCACAGATACGCAGTATTTT	CASSFGTSRTDTQYF
NA	TRBJ2-7	TRBV13	NA	TGTGCCAGCAGCTTAGGGAGGGAGCAGTACTTC	CASSLGREQYF
NA	TRBJ2-1	TRBV29-1	few	TGCAGCTTGGAGCGGAGGAGCTCCTACAATGAGCAGTTCTTC	CSLERRSSYNEQFF
TRBD1	TRBJ1-4	TRBV5-1	NA	TGCGCCAGCAGCCGGAGCGACGCGACAGGGTCTAATGAAAAACTGTTTTTT	CASSRSDATGSNEKLFF